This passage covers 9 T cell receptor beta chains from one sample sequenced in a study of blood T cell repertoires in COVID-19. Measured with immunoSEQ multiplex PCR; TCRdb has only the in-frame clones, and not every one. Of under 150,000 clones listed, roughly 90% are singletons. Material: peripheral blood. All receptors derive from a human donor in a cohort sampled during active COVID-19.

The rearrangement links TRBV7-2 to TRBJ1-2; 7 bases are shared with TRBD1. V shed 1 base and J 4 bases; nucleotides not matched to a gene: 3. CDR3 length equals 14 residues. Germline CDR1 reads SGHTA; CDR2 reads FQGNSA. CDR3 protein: CASSLGRTGYGYTF. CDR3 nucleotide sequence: TGTGCCAGCAGCTTAGGACGGACAGGCTATGGCTACACCTTC.

As DNA, the CDR3 is TGTGCCAGCAGCTTATTTCCGGGGGGCACAGATACGCAGTATTTT. Translating gives CASSLFPGGTDTQYF. The V and J genes are TRBV7-3 and TRBJ2-3, with D possibly TRBD2 on 6 matching bases. Germline V gene sequence: CDR1 SGHTA, CDR2 FQGTGA. V gave up 2 bases and J gave up 1 base, with 10 bases separating them. The CDR3 spans 15 residues.

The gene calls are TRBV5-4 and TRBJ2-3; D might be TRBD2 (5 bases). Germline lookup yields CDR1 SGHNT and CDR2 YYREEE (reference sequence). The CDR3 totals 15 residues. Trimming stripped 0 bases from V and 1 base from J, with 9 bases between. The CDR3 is CASSLARAGTDTQYF. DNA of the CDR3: TGTGCCAGCAGCTTGGCGCGGGCCGGCACAGATACGCAGTATTTT.

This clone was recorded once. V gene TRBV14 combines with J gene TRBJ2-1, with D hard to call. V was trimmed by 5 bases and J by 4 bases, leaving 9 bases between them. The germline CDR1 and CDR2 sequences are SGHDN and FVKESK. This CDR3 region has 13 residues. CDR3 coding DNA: TGTGCCAGCAGCGCCCAGATATACAATGAGCAGTTCTTC. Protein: CASSAQIYNEQFF.

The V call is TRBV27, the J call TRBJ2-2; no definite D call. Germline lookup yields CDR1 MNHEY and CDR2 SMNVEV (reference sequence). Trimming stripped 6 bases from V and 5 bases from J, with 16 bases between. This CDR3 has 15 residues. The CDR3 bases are TGTGCCAGCAGCCCCGTAGCCCTATTAACCGGGGAGCTGTTTTTT. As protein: CASSPVALLTGELFF.

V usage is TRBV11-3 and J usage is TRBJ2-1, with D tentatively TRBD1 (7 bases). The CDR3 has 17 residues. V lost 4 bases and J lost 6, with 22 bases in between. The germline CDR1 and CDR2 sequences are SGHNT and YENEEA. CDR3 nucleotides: TGTGCCAGCAGCTCCGGGAGTGTTGCGACAGGGCGCAATGAGCAGTTCTTC. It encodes CASSSGSVATGRNEQFF.

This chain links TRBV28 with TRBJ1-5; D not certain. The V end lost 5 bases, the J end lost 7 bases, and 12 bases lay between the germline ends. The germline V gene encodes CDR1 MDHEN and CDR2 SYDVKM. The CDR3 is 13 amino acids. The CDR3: CASSPPGEQPQHF. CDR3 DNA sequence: TGTGCCAGCAGTCCCCCGGGAGAGCAGCCCCAGCATTTT.

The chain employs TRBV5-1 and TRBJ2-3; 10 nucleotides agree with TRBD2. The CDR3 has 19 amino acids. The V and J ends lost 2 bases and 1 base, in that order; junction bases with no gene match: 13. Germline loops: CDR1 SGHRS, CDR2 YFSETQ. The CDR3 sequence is CASSLSIGAGGPGTDTQYF. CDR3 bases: TGCGCCAGCAGCTTATCGATCGGAGCGGGAGGGCCAGGCACAGATACGCAGTATTTT.

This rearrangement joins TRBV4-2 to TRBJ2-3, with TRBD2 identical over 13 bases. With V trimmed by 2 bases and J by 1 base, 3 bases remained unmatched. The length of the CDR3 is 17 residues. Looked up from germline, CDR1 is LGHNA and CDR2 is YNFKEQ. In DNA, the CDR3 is TGTGCCAGCAGCCAAACTAGCGGGGGGGCCGGCACAGATACGCAGTATTTT. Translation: CASSQTSGGAGTDTQYF.